This T cell receptor beta chain emerged from a study of control samples from healthy donors and cancer patients. Germline V lookup: CDR1 SEHNR, CDR2 FQNEAQ (reference sequence). The CDR3 is made up of 15 amino acids. Trimming at V came to 2 bases and at J to 3 bases, leaving 5 bases not matched to a gene. Sequencing was performed with immunoSEQ multiplex PCR; in TCRdb, only in-frame clones are kept and a portion is missing. The sample carries 400,000 to 450,000 clones, about 93% recorded once. The receptor comes from a man aged 35 to 55 with head and neck cancer. The sequencing input was PBMCs. V usage is TRBV7-9 and J usage is TRBJ2-3; 7 bases map to TRBD2. CDR3 residues: CASSLLAAGTDTQYF. The CDR3 coding sequence is TGTGCCAGCAGCTTACTAGCGGCGGGGACAGATACGCAGTATTTT.